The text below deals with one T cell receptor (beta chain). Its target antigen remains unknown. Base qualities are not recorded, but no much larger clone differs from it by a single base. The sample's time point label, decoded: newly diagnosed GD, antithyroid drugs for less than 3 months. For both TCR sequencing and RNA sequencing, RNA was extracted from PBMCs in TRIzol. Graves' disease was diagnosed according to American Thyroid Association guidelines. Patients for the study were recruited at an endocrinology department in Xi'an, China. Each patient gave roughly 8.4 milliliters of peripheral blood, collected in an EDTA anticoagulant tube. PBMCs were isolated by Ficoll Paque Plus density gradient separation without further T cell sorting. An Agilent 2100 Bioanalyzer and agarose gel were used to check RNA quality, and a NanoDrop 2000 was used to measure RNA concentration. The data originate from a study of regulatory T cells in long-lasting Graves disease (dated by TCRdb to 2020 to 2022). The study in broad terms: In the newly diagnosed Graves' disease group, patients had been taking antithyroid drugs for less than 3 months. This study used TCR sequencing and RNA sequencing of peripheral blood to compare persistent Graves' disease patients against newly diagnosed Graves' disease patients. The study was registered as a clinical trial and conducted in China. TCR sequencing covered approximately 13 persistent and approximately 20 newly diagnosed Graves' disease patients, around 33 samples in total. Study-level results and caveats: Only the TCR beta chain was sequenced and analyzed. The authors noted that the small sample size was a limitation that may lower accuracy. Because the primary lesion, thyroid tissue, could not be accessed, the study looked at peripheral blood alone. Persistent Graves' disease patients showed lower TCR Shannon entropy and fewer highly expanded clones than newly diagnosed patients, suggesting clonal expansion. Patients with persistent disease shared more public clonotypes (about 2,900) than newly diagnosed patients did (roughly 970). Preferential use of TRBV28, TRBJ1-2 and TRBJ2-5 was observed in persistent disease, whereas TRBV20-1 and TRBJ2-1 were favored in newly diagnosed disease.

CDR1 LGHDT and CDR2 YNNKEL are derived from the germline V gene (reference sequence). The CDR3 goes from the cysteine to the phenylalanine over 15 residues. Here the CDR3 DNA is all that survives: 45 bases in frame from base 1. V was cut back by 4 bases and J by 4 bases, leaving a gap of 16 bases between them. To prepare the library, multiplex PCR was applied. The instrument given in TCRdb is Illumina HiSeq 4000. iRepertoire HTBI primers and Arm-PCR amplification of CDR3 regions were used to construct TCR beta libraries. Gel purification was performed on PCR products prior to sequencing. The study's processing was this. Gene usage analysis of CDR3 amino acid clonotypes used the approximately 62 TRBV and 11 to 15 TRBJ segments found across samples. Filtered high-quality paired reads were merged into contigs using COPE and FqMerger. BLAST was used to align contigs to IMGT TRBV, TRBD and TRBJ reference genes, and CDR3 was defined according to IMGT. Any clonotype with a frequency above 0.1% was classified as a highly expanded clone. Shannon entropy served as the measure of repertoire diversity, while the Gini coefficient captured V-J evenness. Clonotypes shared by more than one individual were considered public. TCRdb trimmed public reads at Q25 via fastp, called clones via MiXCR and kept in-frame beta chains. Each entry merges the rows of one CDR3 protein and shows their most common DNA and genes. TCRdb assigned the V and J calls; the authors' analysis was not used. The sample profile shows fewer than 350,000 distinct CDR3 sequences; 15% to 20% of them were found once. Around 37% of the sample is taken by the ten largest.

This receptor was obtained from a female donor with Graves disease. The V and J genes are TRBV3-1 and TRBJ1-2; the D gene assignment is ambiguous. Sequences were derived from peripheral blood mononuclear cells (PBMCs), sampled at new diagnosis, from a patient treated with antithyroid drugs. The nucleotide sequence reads TGTGCCAGCAGCCTCAGTGGGAGGGCGAGCTATGGCTACACCTTC. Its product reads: CASSLSGRASYGYTF.